The 8 T cell receptor beta chains below come from one sample, sequenced in a study of blood T cell repertoires in COVID-19. TCRdb keeps only in-frame clones here, not all; method: immunoSEQ multiplex PCR. The sample holds roughly 200,000 clones, around nine tenths seen once. Source material: peripheral blood. Receptors originate from a man aged 35 to 55 with active or convalescent COVID-19.

The V call is TRBV12-3 or TRBV12-4, the J call TRBJ1-5; D may be TRBD1 (6 bases). The CDR3 consists of 12 residues. V lost 6 bases and J lost 7, with 10 bases in between. In nucleotides, the CDR3 is TGTGCCAGCAGAAGGACAGTGCAGCCCCAGCATTTT. Encoded protein: CASRRTVQPQHF.

This clone has only a few counts. The chain joins TRBV19 to TRBJ2-7; D unclear. V shed 5 bases and J shed 4 bases, with 12 bases lying between them. This CDR3 is built from 13 residues. Per the germline V gene, CDR1 is LNHDA and CDR2 is SQIVND (reference sequence). The CDR3 DNA follows: TGTGCCAGTAGTCCAGATCAGGTATACGAGCAGTACTTC. Translated, it gives CASSPDQVYEQYF. Combining the CDR3 with reference TRBV19 and TRBJ2-7 gives the whole variable domain DGGITQSPKYLFRKEGQNVTLSCEQNLNHDAMYWYRQDPGQGLRLIYYSQIVNDFQKGDIAEGYSVSREKKESFPLTVTSAQKNPTAFYLCASSPDQVYEQYFGPGTRLTVT.

The chain employs TRBV28 and TRBJ2-7; the match to TRBD1 covers 7 bases. V shed 4 bases and J 1 base; nucleotides not matched to a gene: 4. This CDR3 is built from 14 residues. Germline values: CDR1 MDHEN, CDR2 SYDVKM. The chain's CDR3 is CASSYRGLSYEQYF. CDR3 sequence (DNA): TGTGCCAGCAGTTACAGGGGATTATCCTACGAGCAGTACTTC.

This sequence joins TRBV5-1 and TRBJ2-2, with a possible D match to TRBD2 (7 bases). The length of the CDR3 is 14 residues. Germline V CDR1 and CDR2: SGHRS, YFSETQ. The V gene lost 0 bases and the J gene lost 7 bases, with 10 bases spanning the gap. The CDR3 DNA sequence: TGCGCCAGCAGCTTGGCGGGGGGCGTCGGGGAGCTGTTTTTT. Its protein product is CASSLAGGVGELFF.

Here the CDR3 DNA reads TGTGCCAGCAGCTTAGTACAGGCGGAAAAACTGTTTTTT. It yields the protein CASSLVQAEKLFF. V is TRBV7-9 and J is TRBJ1-4; maybe TRBD1 (5 bases). Germline CDR1 and CDR2: SEHNR and FQNEAQ (reference sequence). This CDR3 region has 13 residues. Trimming cost V 1 base and J 8 bases, with 8 bases left between them.

This chain joins TRBV9 and TRBJ1-3; TRBD1 might be the D (6 bases). The CDR3 is made up of 14 amino acids. Germline assignment: CDR1 SGDLS and CDR2 YYNGEE. V was pared by 4 bases and J by 1 base, with 9 bases between. The CDR3 is CASSFGTSGNTIYF. The CDR3 DNA reads TGTGCCAGCAGCTTCGGGACATCTGGAAACACCATATATTTT.

The rearrangement joins TRBV4-1 to TRBJ1-2, with 12 bases lining up with TRBD1. Trimming took 4 bases from V and 8 from J; bases not matched to a gene: 11. Germline V lookup: CDR1 MGHRA, CDR2 YSYEKL. CDR3 size: 16 residues. CDR3 sequence reads: CASSLFPGQGAEGYTF. The CDR3 DNA reads TGCGCCAGCAGCCTCTTCCCGGGACAGGGGGCGGAGGGCTACACCTTC.

This clone has only a few counts. The chain links TRBV5-1 to TRBJ2-3; 11 bases fit TRBD1. The CDR3 spans 20 residues. Germline loops: CDR1 SGHRS, CDR2 YFSETQ. The V segment lost 4 bases and the J segment 1 base; nucleotides outside the gene matches: 17. CDR3 residues: CASSLHPGTGGIGGTDTQYF. In nucleotides, the CDR3 is TGCGCCAGCAGCCTACACCCAGGGACAGGGGGAATAGGGGGCACAGATACGCAGTATTTT.